This TCR beta chain is drawn from a study of cytomegalovirus exposure and HLA in healthy donors. Study-level points and caveats: Subsequent analysis of the approximately 120 validation repertoires found a tendency for first-cohort TCR clusters to co-occur.

TCRdb's copy holds only in-frame clones and misses some; the assay was immunoSEQ multiplex PCR. This repertoire shows 95,000 to 150,000 clones, over 75% found once; its top ten account for just under 6.5%. About this clone itself: Its antigen is currently unknown.

Germline V gives CDR1 SGHRS, CDR2 YFSETQ. The ends lost 0 bases at V and 4 bases at J; junction bases unmatched: 5. This CDR3 contains 18 residues. This chain uses TRBV5-1 with TRBJ2-3; 16 bases are shared with TRBD2. What was sequenced was PBMCs. The clonotype was recovered from a young woman in good health and CMV-seropositive. This CDR3 reads CASSLGGLAGGPSDTQYF. The CDR3 DNA is TGCGCCAGCAGCTTGGGGGGACTAGCGGGAGGGCCGTCAGATACGCAGTATTTT. Drawing the rest from reference TRBV5-1 and TRBJ2-3, the complete variable domain is KAGVTQTPRYLIKTRGQQVTLSCSPISGHRSVSWYQQTPGQGLQFLFEYFSETQRNKGNFPGRFSGRQFSNSRSEMNVSTLELGDSALYLCASSLGGLAGGPSDTQYFGPGTRLTVL.